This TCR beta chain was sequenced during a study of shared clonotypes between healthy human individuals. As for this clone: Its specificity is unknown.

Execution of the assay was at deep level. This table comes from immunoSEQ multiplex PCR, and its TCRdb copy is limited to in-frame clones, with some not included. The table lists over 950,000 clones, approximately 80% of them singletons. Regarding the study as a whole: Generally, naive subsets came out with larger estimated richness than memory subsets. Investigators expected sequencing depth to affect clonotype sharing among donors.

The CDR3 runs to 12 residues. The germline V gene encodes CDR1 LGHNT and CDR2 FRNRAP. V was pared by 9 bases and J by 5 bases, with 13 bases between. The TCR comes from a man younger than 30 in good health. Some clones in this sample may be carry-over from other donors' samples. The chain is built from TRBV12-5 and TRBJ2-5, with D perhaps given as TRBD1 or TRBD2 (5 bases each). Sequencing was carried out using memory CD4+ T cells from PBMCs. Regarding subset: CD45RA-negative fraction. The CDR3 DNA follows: TGTGCTAGCGCGAGGGGTGAGGAGACCCAGTACTTC. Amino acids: CASARGEETQYF.